The entry that follows covers one TCR beta chain sequence. This CDR3 is 15 amino acids long. Germline CDR1 SGDLS, CDR2 YYNGEE. Trimming cost V 3 bases and J 4 bases; bases outside gene matches: 7. These data are taken from a study of blood T cell repertoires in COVID-19. TCRdb's copy holds only in-frame clones and misses some; the assay was immunoSEQ multiplex PCR. The data show 350,000 to 450,000 clones, with 85% seen just once and 3.6% held by the top ten. This clonotype was sampled from a woman younger than 30 with acute or convalescent COVID-19. Sample: peripheral blood. V usage is TRBV9 and J usage is TRBJ1-2; 9 nucleotides line up with TRBD1. CDR3 loop: CASSARSTGGYGYTF. CDR3 nucleotide sequence: TGTGCCAGCAGCGCCCGATCGACAGGGGGCTATGGCTACACCTTC.